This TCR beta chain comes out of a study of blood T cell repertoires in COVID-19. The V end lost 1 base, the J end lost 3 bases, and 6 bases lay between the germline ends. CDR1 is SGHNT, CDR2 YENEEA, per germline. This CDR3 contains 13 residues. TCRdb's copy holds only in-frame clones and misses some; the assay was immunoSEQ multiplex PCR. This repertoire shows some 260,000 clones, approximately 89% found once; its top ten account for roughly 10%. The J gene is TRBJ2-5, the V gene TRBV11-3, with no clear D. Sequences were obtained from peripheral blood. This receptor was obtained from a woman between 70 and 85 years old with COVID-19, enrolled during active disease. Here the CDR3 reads CASSLAPKETQYF. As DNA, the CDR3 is TGTGCCAGCAGCTTAGCCCCCAAAGAGACCCAGTACTTC. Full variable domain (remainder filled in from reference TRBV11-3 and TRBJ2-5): EAGVVQSPRYKIIEKKQPVAFWCNPISGHNTLYWYLQNLGQGPELLIRYENEEAVDDSQLPKDRFSAERLKGVDSTLKIQPAELGDSAVYLCASSLAPKETQYFGPGTRLLVL.